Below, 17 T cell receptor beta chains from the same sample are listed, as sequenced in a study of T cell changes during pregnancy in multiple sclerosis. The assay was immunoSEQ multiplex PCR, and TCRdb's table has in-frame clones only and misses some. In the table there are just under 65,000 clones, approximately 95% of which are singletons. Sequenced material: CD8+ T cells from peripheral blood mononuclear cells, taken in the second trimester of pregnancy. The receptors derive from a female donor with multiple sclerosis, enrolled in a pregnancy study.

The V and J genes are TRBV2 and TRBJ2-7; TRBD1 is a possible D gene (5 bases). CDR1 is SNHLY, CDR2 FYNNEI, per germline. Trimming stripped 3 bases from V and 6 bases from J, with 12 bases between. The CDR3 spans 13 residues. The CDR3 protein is CASSDGQGTEQYF. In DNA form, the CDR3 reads TGTGCCAGCAGTGATGGCCAGGGCACCGAGCAGTACTTC.

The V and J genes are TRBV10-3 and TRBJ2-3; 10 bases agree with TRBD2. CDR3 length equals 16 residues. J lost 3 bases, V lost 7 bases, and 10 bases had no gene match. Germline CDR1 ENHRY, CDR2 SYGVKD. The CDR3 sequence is CAIINRLAGDTDTQYF. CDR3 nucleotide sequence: TGTGCCATCATCAATAGGCTAGCGGGAGATACAGATACGCAGTATTTT.

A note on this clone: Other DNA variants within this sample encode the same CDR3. CDR3 nucleotides: TGTGCCAGCAGTTCAGGGGGAACCTACGAGCAGTACTTC. Protein sequence: CASSSGGTYEQYF. The chain combines TRBV6-5 with TRBJ2-7; 7 bases are a match to TRBD1. The V gene's germline CDR1 is MNHEY and CDR2 SVGAGI. This CDR3 is built from 13 residues. The V segment lost 4 bases and the J segment 2 bases; nucleotides outside the gene matches: 2.

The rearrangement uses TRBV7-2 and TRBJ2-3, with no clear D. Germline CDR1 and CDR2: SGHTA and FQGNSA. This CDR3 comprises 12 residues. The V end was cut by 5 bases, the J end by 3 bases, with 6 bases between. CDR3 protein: CASSEATDTQYF. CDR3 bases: TGTGCCAGCAGCGAAGCAACAGATACGCAGTATTTT. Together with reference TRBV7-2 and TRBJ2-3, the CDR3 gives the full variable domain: GAGVSQSPSNKVTEKGKDVELRCDPISGHTALYWYRQSLGQGLEFLIYFQGNSAPDKSGLPSDRFSAERTGGSVSTLTIQRTQQEDSAVYLCASSEATDTQYFGPGTRLTVL.

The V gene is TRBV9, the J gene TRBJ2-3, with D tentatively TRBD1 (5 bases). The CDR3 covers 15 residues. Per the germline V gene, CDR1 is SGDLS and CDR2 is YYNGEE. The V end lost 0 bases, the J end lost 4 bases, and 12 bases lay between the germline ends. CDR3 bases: TGTGCCAGCAGCGTAGCAGGGTATGAGGCAGATACGCAGTATTTT. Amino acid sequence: CASSVAGYEADTQYF.

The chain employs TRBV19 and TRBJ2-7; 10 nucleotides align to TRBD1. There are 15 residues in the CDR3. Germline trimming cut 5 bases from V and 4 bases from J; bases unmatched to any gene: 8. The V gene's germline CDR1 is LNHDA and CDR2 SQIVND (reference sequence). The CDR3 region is CASSSAGTGVYEQYF. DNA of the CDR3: TGTGCCAGTAGTTCCGCCGGGACAGGGGTATACGAGCAGTACTTC.

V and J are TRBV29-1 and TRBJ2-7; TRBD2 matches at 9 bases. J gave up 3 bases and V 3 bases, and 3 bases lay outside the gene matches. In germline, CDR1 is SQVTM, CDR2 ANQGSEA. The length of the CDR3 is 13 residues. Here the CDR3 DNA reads TGCAGCGTTGACTTTAGCGGGAGCTACGAGCAGTACTTC. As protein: CSVDFSGSYEQYF.

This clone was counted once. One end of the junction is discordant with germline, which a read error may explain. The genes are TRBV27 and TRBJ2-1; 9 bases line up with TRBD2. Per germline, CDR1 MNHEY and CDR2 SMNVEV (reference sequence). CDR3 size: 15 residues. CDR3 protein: CASSITGTSYHEQFF. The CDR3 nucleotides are TGTGCCAGCAGTATAACCGGGACTAGCTACCATGAGCAGTTCTTC.

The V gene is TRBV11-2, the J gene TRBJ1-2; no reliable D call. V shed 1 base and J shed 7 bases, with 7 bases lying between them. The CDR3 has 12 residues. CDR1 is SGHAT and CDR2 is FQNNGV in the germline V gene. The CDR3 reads CASSLVPRGYTF. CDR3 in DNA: TGTGCCAGCAGCTTAGTTCCGCGTGGCTACACCTTC.

The CDR3 nucleotides are TGTGCCAGTAGTATTAATTTGCGAGGGGGGCCCCAGCATTTT. Amino acids: CASSINLRGGPQHF. The chain links TRBV19 to TRBJ1-5; possible D gene TRBD1, 6 bases. V gave up 3 bases and J gave up 9 bases, with 15 bases separating them. Germline CDR1 and CDR2: LNHDA and SQIVND (reference sequence). This CDR3 has 14 residues.

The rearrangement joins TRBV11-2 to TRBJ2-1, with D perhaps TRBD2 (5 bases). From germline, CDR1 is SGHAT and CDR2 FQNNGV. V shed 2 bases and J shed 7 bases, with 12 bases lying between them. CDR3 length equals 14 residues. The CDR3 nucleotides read TGTGCCAGCAGCTTACCACCGGGAAGGAATGAGCAGTTCTTC. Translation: CASSLPPGRNEQFF.

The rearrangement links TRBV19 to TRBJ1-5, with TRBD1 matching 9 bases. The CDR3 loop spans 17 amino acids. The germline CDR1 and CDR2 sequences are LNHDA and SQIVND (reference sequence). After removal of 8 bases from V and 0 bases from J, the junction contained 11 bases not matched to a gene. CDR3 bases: TGTGCCAGTTGCTCCGGGACAGGGTTTTTTAGCAATCAGCCCCAGCATTTT. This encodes CASCSGTGFFSNQPQHF.

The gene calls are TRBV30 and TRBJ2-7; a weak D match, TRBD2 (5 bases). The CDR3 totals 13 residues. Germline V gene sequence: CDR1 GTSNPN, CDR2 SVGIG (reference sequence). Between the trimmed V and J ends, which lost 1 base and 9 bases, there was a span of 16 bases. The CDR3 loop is CAWSGGLFMGQYF. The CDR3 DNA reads TGTGCCTGGAGTGGCGGGCTCTTCATGGGGCAGTACTTC.

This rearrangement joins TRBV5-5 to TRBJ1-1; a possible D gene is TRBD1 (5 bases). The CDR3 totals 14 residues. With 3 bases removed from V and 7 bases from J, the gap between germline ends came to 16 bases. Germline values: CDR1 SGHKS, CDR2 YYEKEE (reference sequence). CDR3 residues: CASSWQGGVGEAFF. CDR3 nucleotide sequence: TGTGCCAGCAGCTGGCAGGGAGGGGTAGGTGAAGCTTTCTTT.

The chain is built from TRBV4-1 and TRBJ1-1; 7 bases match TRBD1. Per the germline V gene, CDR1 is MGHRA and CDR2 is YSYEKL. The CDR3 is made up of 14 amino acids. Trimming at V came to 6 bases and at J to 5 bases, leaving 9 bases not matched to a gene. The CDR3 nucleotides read TGCGCCAGCAGTTATGATCAGGGGGGTACTGAAGCTTTCTTT. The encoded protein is CASSYDQGGTEAFF.

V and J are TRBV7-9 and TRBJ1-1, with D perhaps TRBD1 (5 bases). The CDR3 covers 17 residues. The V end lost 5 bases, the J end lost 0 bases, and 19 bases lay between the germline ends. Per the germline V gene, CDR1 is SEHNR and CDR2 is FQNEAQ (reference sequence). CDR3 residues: CASSGAGPPNMNTEAFF. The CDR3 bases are TGTGCCAGCAGCGGCGCGGGACCGCCGAACATGAACACTGAAGCTTTCTTT.

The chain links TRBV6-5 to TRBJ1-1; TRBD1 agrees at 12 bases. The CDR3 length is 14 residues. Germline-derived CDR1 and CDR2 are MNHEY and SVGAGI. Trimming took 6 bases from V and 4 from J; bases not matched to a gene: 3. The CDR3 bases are TGTGCCAGCAGCCGGGACAGGGGGCTCACTGAAGCTTTCTTT. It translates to CASSRDRGLTEAFF.